These 23 T cell receptor beta chains were all obtained from the same sample, sequenced in a study of blood T cell repertoires in COVID-19. Sequencing used immunoSEQ multiplex PCR; TCRdb keeps in-frame clones, though not all of them. This sample carries some 99,000 clones, 85% to 90% of them seen once, and the ten largest clones take 1.1%. The material sequenced was peripheral blood. The receptors here all came from a human donor in a cohort sampled during active COVID-19.

The chain couples TRBV15 to TRBJ1-1; 7 positions match TRBD1. Germline V CDR1 and CDR2: LNHNV, YYDKDF (reference sequence). J gave up 7 bases and V 5 bases, and 16 bases lay outside the gene matches. This CDR3 is built from 16 residues. CDR3 amino acids: CATSDRDSGTGIEAFF. In nucleotides, the CDR3 is TGTGCCACCAGCGACCGGGACAGCGGAACGGGGATTGAAGCTTTCTTT. Supplemented by reference TRBV15 and TRBJ1-1, the full variable domain reads DAMVIQNPRYQVTQFGKPVTLSCSQTLNHNVMYWYQQKSSQAPKLLFHYYDKDFNNEADTPDNFQSRRPNTSFCFLDIRSPGLGDTAMYLCATSDRDSGTGIEAFFGQGTRLTVV.

V is TRBV4-1 and J is TRBJ2-5; the match to TRBD1 covers 8 bases. Germline V gene lookup returns CDR1 MGHRA and CDR2 YSYEKL. CDR3 length: 14 amino acids. Trimming took 5 bases from V and 5 from J; bases not matched to a gene: 7. The CDR3 loop is CASSYPGTGETQYF. CDR3 in DNA: TGCGCCAGCAGCTACCCCGGGACAGGCGAGACCCAGTACTTC.

As concerns this clone: Other DNA variants within this sample encode the same CDR3. The CDR3 nucleotides read TGTGCCAGCAGTGAAACTAGCGGGGGAGCAGATACGCAGTATTTT. The encoded protein is CASSETSGGADTQYF. V usage is TRBV6-1 and J usage is TRBJ2-3; TRBD2 agrees at 11 bases. This CDR3 contains 15 residues. Trimming took 2 bases from V and 4 from J; bases not matched to a gene: 2. In germline, CDR1 is MNHNS, CDR2 SASEGT.

About this clone: Other nucleotide sequences from this sample produce the same CDR3. CDR3 coding DNA: TGTGCCAGCAGCGTAGGCGGGGGGGACTCCTACGAGCAGTACTTC. Protein: CASSVGGGDSYEQYF. J is TRBJ2-7 and V is TRBV9; 9 bases are shared with TRBD2. Germline V gene lookup returns CDR1 SGDLS and CDR2 YYNGEE. The V gene end was trimmed by 0 bases and the J gene end by 0 bases; junction bases not matched to a gene: 1. The CDR3 covers 15 residues. Full variable domain (outside the CDR3, taken from reference TRBV9 and TRBJ2-7): DSGVTQTPKHLITATGQRVTLRCSPRSGDLSVYWYQQSLDQGLQFLIQYYNGEERAKGNILERFSAQQFPDLHSELNLSSLELGDSALYFCASSVGGGDSYEQYFGPGTRLTVT.

This clone showed up just once. The CDR3 region has the DNA TGTGCCAGCAGTCAGGGCCCCGGGGAGCTGTTTTTT. Amino acids: CASSQGPGELFF. The gene calls are TRBV27 and TRBJ2-2, with D tentatively TRBD1 (5 bases). Deletions cut 5 bases from V and 6 bases from J, with 7 bases between. The CDR3 spans 12 residues. In germline, CDR1 is MNHEY, CDR2 SMNVEV (reference sequence).

V gene TRBV28 combines with J gene TRBJ2-7; a possible D gene is TRBD1 (5 bases). The germline V gene encodes CDR1 MDHEN and CDR2 SYDVKM. The CDR3 extends over 15 amino acids. V was cut by 6 bases and J by 9 bases, with 24 bases left in between. CDR3 in DNA: TGTGCCAGCAGCCCCCAGGGTCCGGCAGTTAAGGTGCAGTACTTC. This sequence encodes CASSPQGPAVKVQYF.

The chain links TRBV18 to TRBJ2-1; 8 bases fit TRBD2. This CDR3 region has 16 residues. CDR1 and CDR2 from the germline V gene are KGHSH and LQKENI. The trim removed 3 bases at V and 3 bases at J, leaving 7 bases unmatched. CDR3 bases: TGTGCCAGCTCACCGACGGGTGCGGGGGGCTACAATGAGCAGTTCTTC. Protein: CASSPTGAGGYNEQFF. Using reference TRBV18 and TRBJ2-1 for the parts outside the CDR3, the full variable domain is NAGVMQNPRHLVRRRGQEARLRCSPMKGHSHVYWYRQLPEEGLKFMVYLQKENIIDESGMPKERFSAEFPKEGPSILRIQQVVRGDSAAYFCASSPTGAGGYNEQFFGPGTRLTVL.

The chain employs TRBV3-1 (or the pseudogene TRBV3-2) and TRBJ2-2, with D uncertain. CDR1 and CDR2 (germline): LGHDT, YNNKEL (reference sequence). V lost 6 bases and J 5 bases, leaving 7 bases between the germline ends. The CDR3 consists of 12 residues. The CDR3 DNA reads TGTGCCAGCAGGTCCCCTACCGGGGAGCTGTTTTTT. As protein: CASRSPTGELFF.

V usage is TRBV4-2 and J usage is TRBJ2-5, with a weak D call TRBD1 (6 bases). CDR3 length equals 14 residues. Germline lookup yields CDR1 LGHNA and CDR2 YNFKEQ. V lost 3 bases to trimming and J lost 5 bases, with 13 bases between them. The CDR3 region is CASSHRGIRETQYF. The CDR3 nucleotides are TGTGCCAGCAGCCACAGGGGTATTCGGGAGACCCAGTACTTC.

The V call is TRBV10-3, the J call TRBJ1-2; 9 nucleotides agree with TRBD1. Germline CDR1 ENHRY, CDR2 SYGVKD. V lost 4 bases to trimming and J lost 4 bases; unmatched junction nucleotides: 7. CDR3 length: 15 amino acids. As DNA, the CDR3 is TGTGCCATCAGTGTGGGGACAGGGTCCCCCTATGGCTACACCTTC. Residues: CAISVGTGSPYGYTF.

This chain connects TRBV19 to TRBJ1-5; 9 bases are shared with TRBD1. Trimming took 3 bases from V and 6 from J; bases not matched to a gene: 6. The CDR3 consists of 15 residues. Per germline, CDR1 LNHDA and CDR2 SQIVND (reference sequence). The CDR3 DNA sequence: TGTGCCAGTAGTATTGACAGGGGGTATGGTCAGCCCCAGCATTTT. Amino acids: CASSIDRGYGQPQHF. Drawing the rest from reference TRBV19 and TRBJ1-5, the complete variable domain is DGGITQSPKYLFRKEGQNVTLSCEQNLNHDAMYWYRQDPGQGLRLIYYSQIVNDFQKGDIAEGYSVSREKKESFPLTVTSAQKNPTAFYLCASSIDRGYGQPQHFGDGTRLSIL.

The chain links TRBV19 to TRBJ2-7; TRBD1 agrees at 7 bases. Germline loops: CDR1 LNHDA, CDR2 SQIVND (reference sequence). The CDR3 is 16 amino acids. Trimming cost V 2 bases and J 1 base; bases outside gene matches: 8. CDR3 bases: TGTGCCAGTAGTATAAAGGCGGACAGGAATTCCTACGAGCAGTACTTC. It encodes CASSIKADRNSYEQYF.

The chain joins TRBV28 to TRBJ2-3; 7 bases fit TRBD2. V dropped 6 bases and J dropped 5; count of bases not matched to a gene: 2. Per germline, CDR1 MDHEN and CDR2 SYDVKM. The CDR3 is 12 residues long. CDR3 nucleotide sequence: TGTGCCAGCAGGCCGGGGGGAGATACGCAGTATTTT. It translates to CASRPGGDTQYF.

This sequence joins TRBV28 and TRBJ2-1; 10 bases agree with TRBD2. This CDR3 has 15 amino acids. V gave up 2 bases and J gave up 5 bases; unmatched junction bases: 3. The germline CDR1 and CDR2 sequences are MDHEN and SYDVKM. The CDR3 coding sequence is TGTGCCAGCAGTTTACGCCTAGCGGGAGACAATGAGCAGTTCTTC. As protein: CASSLRLAGDNEQFF.

This chain connects TRBV19 to TRBJ2-7, with 10 bases that match TRBD1. The CDR3 length is 16 residues. Trimming cost V 4 bases and J 2 bases; bases outside gene matches: 8. Germline V gene data show CDR1 as LNHDA and CDR2 as SQIVND (reference sequence). CDR3 sequence: CASSTADRGTPYEQYF. CDR3 bases: TGTGCCAGTAGTACTGCGGACAGGGGGACCCCCTACGAGCAGTACTTC.

The V call is TRBV20-1, the J call TRBJ1-5; D is possibly TRBD1 (5 bases). V lost 3 bases and J 4 bases, leaving 16 bases between the germline ends. The CDR3 extends over 15 amino acids. From germline, CDR1 is DFQATT and CDR2 SNEGSKA (reference sequence). The CDR3 spells CSASGGVAPNQPQHF. The CDR3 DNA reads as TGCAGTGCTAGTGGGGGGGTCGCCCCTAATCAGCCCCAGCATTTT.

This chain connects TRBV3-1 (or the pseudogene TRBV3-2) to TRBJ2-5, with D perhaps matching TRBD1 (5 bases). Looked up from germline, CDR1 is LGHDT and CDR2 is YNNKEL (reference sequence). Deletions cut 1 base from V and 2 bases from J, with 17 bases between. The CDR3 is made up of 17 amino acids. CDR3 sequence reads: CASSQAINGQIQETQYF. The CDR3 DNA is TGTGCCAGCAGCCAAGCTATAAATGGACAAATACAAGAGACCCAGTACTTC.

The chain combines TRBV4-2 with TRBJ2-7, with 11 bases that match TRBD2. Per germline, CDR1 LGHNA and CDR2 YNFKEQ. Trimming removed 1 base from V and 1 base from J; junction bases left unmatched: 3. This CDR3 spans 16 amino acids. CDR3 nucleotide sequence: TGTGCCAGCAGCCAAGGTAGCGGGAGGGTTTCCTACGAGCAGTACTTC. The encoded protein is CASSQGSGRVSYEQYF.

The chain carries TRBV7-9 and TRBJ2-1, with TRBD2 matching over 7 bases. The V gene's germline CDR1 is SEHNR and CDR2 FQNEAQ (reference sequence). V lost 5 bases to trimming and J lost 10 bases; unmatched junction nucleotides: 11. The CDR3 covers 14 residues. The DNA for the CDR3 is TGTGCCAGCAGCCCGGGACTACCTGGCTTAGAGCAGTTCTTC. It is translated as CASSPGLPGLEQFF.

The gene calls are TRBV7-9 and TRBJ1-4, with 9 bases matching TRBD1. The germline gives CDR1 SEHNR, CDR2 FQNEAQ (reference sequence). Unmatched junction bases numbered 13, after V lost 3 bases and J lost 8 bases. The length of the CDR3 is 17 residues. The CDR3 here is CASSFPPGQGKKEKLFF. The CDR3 DNA sequence: TGTGCCAGCAGCTTCCCGCCGGGACAGGGAAAGAAGGAAAAACTGTTTTTT.

This clone was seen only once. The chain links TRBV6-5 to TRBJ2-3; 7 bases are a match to TRBD1. After removal of 6 bases from V and 4 bases from J, the junction contained 4 bases not matched to a gene. This CDR3 spans 13 amino acids. From germline, CDR1 is MNHEY and CDR2 SVGAGI. This CDR3 reads CASRNQGADTQYF. In DNA form, the CDR3 reads TGTGCCAGCAGAAACCAGGGGGCAGATACGCAGTATTTT.

J is TRBJ2-1 and V is TRBV11-2; 10 nucleotides agree with TRBD1. The CDR3 covers 16 residues. Trimming removed 6 bases from V and 7 bases from J; junction bases left unmatched: 12. Germline CDR1 reads SGHAT; CDR2 reads FQNNGV. CDR3: CASRYAADRGRNEQFF. CDR3 in DNA: TGTGCCAGCAGATACGCCGCTGACAGGGGGCGAAATGAGCAGTTCTTC.

The chain links TRBV10-3 to TRBJ2-5; TRBD1 is a possible D gene (7 bases). This CDR3 is 13 amino acids long. Trimming stripped 8 bases from V and 4 bases from J, with 14 bases between. Germline CDR1 reads ENHRY; CDR2 reads SYGVKD. The CDR3 DNA reads TGTGCCATCGGGGGGACAGTGGCAGAGACCCAGTACTTC. It specifies CAIGGTVAETQYF.